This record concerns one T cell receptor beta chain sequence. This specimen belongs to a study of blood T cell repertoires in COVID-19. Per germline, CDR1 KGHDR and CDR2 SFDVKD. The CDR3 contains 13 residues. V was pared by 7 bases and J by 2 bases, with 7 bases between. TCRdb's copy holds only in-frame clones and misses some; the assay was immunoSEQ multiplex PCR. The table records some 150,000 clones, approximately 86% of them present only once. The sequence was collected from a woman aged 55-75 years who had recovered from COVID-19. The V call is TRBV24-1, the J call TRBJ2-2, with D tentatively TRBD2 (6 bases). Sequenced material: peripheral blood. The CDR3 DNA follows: TGTGCCACCAGCGGGGGAAACACCGGGGAGCTGTTTTTT. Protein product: CATSGGNTGELFF.